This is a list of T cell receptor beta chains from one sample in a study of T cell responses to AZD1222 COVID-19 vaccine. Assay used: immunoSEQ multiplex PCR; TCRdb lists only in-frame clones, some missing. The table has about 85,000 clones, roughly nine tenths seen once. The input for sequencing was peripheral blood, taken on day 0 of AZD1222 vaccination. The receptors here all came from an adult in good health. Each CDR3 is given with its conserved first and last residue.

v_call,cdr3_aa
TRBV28,CATGREEDQPQHF
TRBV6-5,CASSSGTRTDEQYF
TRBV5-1,CASSRRDGDGETQYF
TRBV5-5,CASSFRGLGNTEAFF
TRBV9,CASSVGGGANQPQHF
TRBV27,CASSHYSLSTDTQYF
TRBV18,CASSPGSNTGELFF
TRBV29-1,CSVAWQGQSYTF
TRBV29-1,CSVPLAGGRYNEQFF
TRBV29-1,CSVAKEGNSPLHF
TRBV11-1,CASSSDRALYGYTF
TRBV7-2,CASSLVRDRGDEQFF
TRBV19,CASSDDGRERSSYEQYF
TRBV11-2,CASSTGTGDNSPLHF
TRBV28,CASSKSPGGYTF
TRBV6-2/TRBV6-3,CASSSASQISLYF
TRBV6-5,CASSYDGLVEKLFF
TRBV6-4,CASRLTSGGYNEQFF
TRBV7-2,CASTLVSGSRGTGELFF
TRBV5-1,CASSLGSGGARDEQFF
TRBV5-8,CASSRYPRGPGELFF
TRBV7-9,CASSLRDLSQGEQYF
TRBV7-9,CASSPGSSGNTIYF
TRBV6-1,CASSEYMGATYEQYF
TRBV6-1,CASSDGQGWETQYF
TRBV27,CASRTSGSYNEQFF
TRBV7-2,CASSLVGSSGNTIYF
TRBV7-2,CASSLGLAGDLKQFF
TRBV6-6,CASSPRAQEYSNQPQHF
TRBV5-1,CASNPGQNEKLFF
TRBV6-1,CASSDVGANYGYTF
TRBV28,CADGVYSNQPQHF
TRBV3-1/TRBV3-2,CASSQREASFEKLFF
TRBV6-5,CASRYDRGSNQPQHF
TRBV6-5,CASSSGWDYTF